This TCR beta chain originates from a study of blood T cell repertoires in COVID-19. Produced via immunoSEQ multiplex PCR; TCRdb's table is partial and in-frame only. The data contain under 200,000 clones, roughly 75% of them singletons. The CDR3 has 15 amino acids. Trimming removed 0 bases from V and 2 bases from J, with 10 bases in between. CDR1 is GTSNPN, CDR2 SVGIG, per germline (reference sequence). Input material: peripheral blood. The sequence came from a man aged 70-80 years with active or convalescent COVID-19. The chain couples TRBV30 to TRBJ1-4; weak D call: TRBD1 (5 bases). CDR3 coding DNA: TGTGCCTGGAGTGTTAGGTCAGGGACTAATGAAAAACTGTTTTTT. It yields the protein CAWSVRSGTNEKLFF.